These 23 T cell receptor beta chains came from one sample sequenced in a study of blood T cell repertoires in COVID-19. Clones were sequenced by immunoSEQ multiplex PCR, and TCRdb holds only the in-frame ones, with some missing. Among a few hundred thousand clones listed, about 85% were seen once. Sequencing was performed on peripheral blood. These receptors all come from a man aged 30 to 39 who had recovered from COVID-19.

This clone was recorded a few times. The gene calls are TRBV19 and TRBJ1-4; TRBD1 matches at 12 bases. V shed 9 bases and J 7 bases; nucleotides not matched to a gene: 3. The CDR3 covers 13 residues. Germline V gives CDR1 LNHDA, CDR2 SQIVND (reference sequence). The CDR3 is CASGDRGREKLFF. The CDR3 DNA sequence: TGTGCCAGCGGGGACAGGGGGCGTGAAAAACTGTTTTTT. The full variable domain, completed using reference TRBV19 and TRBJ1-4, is DGGITQSPKYLFRKEGQNVTLSCEQNLNHDAMYWYRQDPGQGLRLIYYSQIVNDFQKGDIAEGYSVSREKKESFPLTVTSAQKNPTAFYLCASGDRGREKLFFGSGTQLSVL.

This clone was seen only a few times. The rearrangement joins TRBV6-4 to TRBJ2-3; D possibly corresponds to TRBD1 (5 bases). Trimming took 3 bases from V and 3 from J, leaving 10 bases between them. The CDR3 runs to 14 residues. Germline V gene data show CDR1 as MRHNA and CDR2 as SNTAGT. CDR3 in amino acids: CASSETAVTDTQYF. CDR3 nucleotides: TGTGCCAGCAGTGAGACAGCTGTAACAGATACGCAGTATTTT.

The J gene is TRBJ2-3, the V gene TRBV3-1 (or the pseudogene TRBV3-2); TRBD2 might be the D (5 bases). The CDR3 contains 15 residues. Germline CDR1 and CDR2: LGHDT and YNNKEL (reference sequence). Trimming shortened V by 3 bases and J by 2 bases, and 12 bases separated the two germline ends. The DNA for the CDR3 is TGTGCCAGCAGCCATAGTAGCGACAACACAGATACGCAGTATTTT. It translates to CASSHSSDNTDTQYF.

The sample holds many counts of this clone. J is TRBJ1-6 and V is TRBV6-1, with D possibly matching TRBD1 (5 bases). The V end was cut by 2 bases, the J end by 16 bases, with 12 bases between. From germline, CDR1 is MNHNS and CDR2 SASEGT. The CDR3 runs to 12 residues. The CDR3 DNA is TGTGCCAGCAGTGAAAATCGACAGAGACTCCACTTT. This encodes CASSENRQRLHF.

The DNA for the CDR3 is TGCGCCAGCAGTACCTGGGGCCGTGGCAGTAACTATGGCTACACCTTC. This codes for CASSTWGRGSNYGYTF. The genes are TRBV5-1 and TRBJ1-2, with D perhaps TRBD1 (5 bases). Trimming stripped 5 bases from V and 1 base from J, with 18 bases between. The CDR3 has 16 residues. Germline loops: CDR1 SGHRS, CDR2 YFSETQ.

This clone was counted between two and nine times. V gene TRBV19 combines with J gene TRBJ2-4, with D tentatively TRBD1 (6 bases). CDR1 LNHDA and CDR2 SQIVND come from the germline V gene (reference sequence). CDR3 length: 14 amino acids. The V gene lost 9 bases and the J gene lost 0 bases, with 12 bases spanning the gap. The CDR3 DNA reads TGTGCCAGCTCTGGGGACATAGCCAAAAACATTCAGTACTTC. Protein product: CASSGDIAKNIQYF.

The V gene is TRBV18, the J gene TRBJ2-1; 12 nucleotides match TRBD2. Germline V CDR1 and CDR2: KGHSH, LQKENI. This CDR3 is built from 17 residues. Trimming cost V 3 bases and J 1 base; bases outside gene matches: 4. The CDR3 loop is CASSPTTSGGSYNEQFF. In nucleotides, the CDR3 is TGTGCCAGCTCACCGACGACTAGCGGGGGATCCTACAATGAGCAGTTCTTC.

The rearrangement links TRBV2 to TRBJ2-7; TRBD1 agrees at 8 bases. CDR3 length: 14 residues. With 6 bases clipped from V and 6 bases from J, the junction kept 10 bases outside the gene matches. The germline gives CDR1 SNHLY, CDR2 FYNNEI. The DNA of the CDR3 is TGTGCCAGCAGACGGGGCCAGGGGGCACGCGAGCAGTACTTC. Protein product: CASRRGQGAREQYF.

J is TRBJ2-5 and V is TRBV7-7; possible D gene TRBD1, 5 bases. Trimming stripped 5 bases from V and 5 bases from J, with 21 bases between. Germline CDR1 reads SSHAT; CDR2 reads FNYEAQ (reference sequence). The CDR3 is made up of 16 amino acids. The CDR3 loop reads CASSPALGRSTETQYF. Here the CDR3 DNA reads TGTGCCAGCAGCCCGGCTCTGGGGCGCTCTACGGAGACCCAGTACTTC.

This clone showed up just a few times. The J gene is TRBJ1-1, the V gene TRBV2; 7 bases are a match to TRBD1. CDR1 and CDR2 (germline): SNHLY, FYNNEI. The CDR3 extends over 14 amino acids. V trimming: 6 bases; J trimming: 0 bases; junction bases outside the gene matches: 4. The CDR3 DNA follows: TGTGCCAGCAGAGGACAGGCCTTGAACACTGAAGCTTTCTTT. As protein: CASRGQALNTEAFF. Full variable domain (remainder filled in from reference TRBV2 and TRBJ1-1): EPEVTQTPSHQVTQMGQEVILRCVPISNHLYFYWYRQILGQKVEFLVSFYNNEISEKSEIFDDQFSVERPDGSNFTLKIRSTKLEDSAMYFCASRGQALNTEAFFGQGTRLTVV.

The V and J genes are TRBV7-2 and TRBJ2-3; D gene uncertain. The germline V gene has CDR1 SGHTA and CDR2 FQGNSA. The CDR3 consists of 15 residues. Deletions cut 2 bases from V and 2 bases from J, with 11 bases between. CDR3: CASSLLGQTTDTQYF. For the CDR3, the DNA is TGTGCCAGCAGCTTACTTGGGCAAACCACAGATACGCAGTATTTT.

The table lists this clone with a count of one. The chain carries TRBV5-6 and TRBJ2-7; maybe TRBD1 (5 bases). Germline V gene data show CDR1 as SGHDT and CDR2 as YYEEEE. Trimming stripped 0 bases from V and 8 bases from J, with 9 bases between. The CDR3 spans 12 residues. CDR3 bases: TGTGCCAGCAGCTTGGTAGTGGGGCAGCAGTACTTC. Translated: CASSLVVGQQYF.

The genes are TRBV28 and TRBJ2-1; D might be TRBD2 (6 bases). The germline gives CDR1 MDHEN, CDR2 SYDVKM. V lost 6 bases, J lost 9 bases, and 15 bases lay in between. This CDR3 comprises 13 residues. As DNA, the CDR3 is TGTGCCAGCAGCTTGGTTCTAGCGAGTGAGCAGTTCTTC. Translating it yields CASSLVLASEQFF.

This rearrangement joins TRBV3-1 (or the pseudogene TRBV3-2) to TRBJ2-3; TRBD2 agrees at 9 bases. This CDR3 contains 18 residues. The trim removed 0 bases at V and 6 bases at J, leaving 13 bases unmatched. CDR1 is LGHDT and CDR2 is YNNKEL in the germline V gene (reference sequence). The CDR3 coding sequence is TGTGCCAGCAGCCAAGATCCCGTAGCGGGGGACTTCCGGGATACGCAGTATTTT. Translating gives CASSQDPVAGDFRDTQYF.

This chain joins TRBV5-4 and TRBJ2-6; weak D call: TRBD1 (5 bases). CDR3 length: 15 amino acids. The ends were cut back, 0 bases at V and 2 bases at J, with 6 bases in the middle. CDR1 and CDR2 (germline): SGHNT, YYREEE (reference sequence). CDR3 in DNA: TGTGCCAGCAGCTTGGGGGGCCCTGGGGCCAACGTCCTGACTTTC. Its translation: CASSLGGPGANVLTF.

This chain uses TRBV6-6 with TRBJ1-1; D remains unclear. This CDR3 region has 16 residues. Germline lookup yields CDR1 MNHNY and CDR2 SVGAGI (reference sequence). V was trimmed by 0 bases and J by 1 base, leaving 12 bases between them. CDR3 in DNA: TGTGCCAGCAGTTACTCCGGCGGGCGGGAGAACACTGAAGCTTTCTTT. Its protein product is CASSYSGGRENTEAFF.

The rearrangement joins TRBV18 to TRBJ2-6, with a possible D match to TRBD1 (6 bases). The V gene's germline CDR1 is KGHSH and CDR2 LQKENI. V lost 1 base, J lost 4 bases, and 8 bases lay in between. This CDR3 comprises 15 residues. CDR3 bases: TGTGCCAGCTCACCACAAAGGGGGGGGGCCAACGTCCTGACTTTC. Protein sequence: CASSPQRGGANVLTF.

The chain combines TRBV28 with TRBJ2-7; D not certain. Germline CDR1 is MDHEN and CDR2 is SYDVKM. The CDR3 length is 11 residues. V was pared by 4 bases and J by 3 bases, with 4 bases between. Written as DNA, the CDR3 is TGTGCCAGCAGTTCCTTCTACGAGCAGTACGTC. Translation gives CASSSFYEQYV.

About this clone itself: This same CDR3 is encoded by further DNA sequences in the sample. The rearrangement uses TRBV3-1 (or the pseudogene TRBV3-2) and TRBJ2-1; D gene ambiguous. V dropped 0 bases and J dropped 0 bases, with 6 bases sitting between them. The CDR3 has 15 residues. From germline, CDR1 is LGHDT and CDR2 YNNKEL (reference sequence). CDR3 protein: CASSQDLVSYNEQFF. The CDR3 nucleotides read TGTGCCAGCAGCCAAGATTTAGTCTCCTACAATGAGCAGTTCTTC.

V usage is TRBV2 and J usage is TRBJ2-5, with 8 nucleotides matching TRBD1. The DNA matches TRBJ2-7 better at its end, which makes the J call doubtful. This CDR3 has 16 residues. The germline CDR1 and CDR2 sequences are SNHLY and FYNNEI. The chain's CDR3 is CASRESLTGAPYEQYF. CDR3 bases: TGTGCCAGCAGAGAAAGCCTGACAGGGGCCCCCTACGAGCAGTACTTC.

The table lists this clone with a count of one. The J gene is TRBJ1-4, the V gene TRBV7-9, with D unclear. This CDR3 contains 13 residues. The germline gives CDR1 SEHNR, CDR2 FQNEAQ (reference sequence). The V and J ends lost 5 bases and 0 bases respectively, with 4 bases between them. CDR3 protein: CASSVTTNEKLFF. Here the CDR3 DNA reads TGTGCCAGCAGCGTTACAACTAATGAAAAACTGTTTTTT.

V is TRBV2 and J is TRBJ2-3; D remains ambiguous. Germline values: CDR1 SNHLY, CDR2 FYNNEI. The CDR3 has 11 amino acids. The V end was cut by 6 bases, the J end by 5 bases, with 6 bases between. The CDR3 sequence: CASRIGDTQYF. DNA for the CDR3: TGTGCCAGCAGAATCGGAGATACGCAGTATTTT.

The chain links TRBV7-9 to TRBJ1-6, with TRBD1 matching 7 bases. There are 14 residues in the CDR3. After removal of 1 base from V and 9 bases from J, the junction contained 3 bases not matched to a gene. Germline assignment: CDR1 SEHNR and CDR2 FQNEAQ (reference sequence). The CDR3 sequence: CASSLVGTVSPLHF. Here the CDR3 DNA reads TGTGCCAGCAGCTTAGTTGGGACAGTTTCACCCCTCCACTTT.